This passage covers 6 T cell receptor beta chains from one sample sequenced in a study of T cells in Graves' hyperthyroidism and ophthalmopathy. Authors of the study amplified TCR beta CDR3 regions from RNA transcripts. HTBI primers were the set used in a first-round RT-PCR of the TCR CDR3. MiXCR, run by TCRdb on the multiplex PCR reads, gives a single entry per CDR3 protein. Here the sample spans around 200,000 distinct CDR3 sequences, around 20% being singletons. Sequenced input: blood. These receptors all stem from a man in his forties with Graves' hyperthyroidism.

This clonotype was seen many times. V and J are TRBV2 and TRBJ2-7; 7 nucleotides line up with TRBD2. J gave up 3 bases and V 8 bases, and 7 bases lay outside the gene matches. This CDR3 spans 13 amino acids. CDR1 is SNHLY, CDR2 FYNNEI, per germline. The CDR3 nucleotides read TGTGCCAGCGGACGGGGGGTCTACTACGAGCAGTACTTC. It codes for CASGRGVYYEQYF. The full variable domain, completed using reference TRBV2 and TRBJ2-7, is EPEVTQTPSHQVTQMGQEVILRCVPISNHLYFYWYRQILGQKVEFLVSFYNNEISEKSEIFDDQFSVERPDGSNFTLKIRSTKLEDSAMYFCASGRGVYYEQYFGPGTRLTVT.

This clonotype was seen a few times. The CDR3 coding sequence is TGTGCCAGTGGCCAGTGGGTCTTCGCTGAAAAACTGTTTTTT. Encoded protein: CASGQWVFAEKLFF. The V call is TRBV19, the J call TRBJ1-4; the D is unclear. Trimming removed 8 bases from V and 7 bases from J, with 17 bases in between. Germline V gives CDR1 LNHDA, CDR2 SQIVND (reference sequence). The CDR3 has 14 residues.

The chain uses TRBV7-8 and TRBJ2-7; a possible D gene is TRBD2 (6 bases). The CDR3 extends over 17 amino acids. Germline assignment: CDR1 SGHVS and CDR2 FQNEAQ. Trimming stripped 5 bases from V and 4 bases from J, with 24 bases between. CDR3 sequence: CASSPPLATRQIYEQYF. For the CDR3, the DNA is TGTGCCAGCAGCCCCCCGCTAGCGACCCGTCAGATTTACGAGCAGTACTTC.

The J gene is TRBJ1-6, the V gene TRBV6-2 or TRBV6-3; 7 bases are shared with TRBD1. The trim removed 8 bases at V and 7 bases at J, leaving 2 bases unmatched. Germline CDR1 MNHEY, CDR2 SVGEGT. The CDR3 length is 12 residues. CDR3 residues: CASGRGNSPLHF. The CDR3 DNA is TGTGCCAGCGGCAGGGGGAATTCACCCCTCCACTTT.

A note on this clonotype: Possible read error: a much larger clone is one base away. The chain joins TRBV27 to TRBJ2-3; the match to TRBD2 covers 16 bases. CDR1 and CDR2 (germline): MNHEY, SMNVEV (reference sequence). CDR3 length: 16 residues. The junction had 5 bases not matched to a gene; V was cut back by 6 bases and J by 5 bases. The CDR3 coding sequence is TGTGCCAGCAGCAAGGGACTAGCGGGGGGGCAAGATACGCAGTATTTT. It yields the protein CASSKGLAGGQDTQYF.

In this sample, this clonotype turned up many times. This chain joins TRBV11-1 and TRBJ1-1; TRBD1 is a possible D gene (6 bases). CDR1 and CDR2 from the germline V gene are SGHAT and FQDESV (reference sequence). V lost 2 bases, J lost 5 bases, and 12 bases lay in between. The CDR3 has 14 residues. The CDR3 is CASSLQGIRTEAFF. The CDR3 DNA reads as TGTGCCAGCAGCTTACAGGGGATCCGGACTGAAGCTTTCTTT.